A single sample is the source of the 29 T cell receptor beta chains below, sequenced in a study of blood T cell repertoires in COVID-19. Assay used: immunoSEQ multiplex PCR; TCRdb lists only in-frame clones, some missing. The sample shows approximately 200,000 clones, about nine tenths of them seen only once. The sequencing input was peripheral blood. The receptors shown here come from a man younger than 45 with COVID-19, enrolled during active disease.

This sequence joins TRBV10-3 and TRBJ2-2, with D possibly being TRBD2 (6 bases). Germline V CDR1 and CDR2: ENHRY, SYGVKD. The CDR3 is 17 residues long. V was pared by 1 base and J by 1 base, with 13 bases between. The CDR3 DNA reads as TGTGCCATCAGTGAGTGGAAGGGAGGAGGGAACACCGGGGAGCTGTTTTTT. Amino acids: CAISEWKGGGNTGELFF.

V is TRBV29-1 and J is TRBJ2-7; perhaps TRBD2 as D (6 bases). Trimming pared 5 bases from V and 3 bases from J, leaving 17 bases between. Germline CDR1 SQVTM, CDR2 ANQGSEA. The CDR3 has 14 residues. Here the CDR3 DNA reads TGCAGCGTTCTCTGGAGGGACTGGAGCTACGAGCAGTACTTC. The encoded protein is CSVLWRDWSYEQYF.

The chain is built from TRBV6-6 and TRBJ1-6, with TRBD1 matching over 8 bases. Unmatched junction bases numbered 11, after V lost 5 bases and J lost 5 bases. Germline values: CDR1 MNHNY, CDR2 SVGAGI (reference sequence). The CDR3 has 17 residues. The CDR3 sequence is CASSPHQDRVNNSPLHF. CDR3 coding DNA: TGTGCCAGCAGTCCCCATCAGGACAGGGTGAATAATTCACCCCTCCACTTT.

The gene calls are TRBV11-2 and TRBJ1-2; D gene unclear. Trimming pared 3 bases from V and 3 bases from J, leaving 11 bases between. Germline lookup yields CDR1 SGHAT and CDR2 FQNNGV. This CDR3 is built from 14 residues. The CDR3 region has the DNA TGTGCCAGCAGCTTCTCGGACGGGGACTATGGCTACACCTTC. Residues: CASSFSDGDYGYTF.

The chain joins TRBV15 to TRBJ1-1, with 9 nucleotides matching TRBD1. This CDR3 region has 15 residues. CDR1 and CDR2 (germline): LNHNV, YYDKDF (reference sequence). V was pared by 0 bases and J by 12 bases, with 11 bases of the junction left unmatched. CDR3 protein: CATSRDLTGGRWSFF. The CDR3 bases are TGTGCCACCAGCAGAGATCTCACAGGGGGCCGGTGGTCTTTCTTT.

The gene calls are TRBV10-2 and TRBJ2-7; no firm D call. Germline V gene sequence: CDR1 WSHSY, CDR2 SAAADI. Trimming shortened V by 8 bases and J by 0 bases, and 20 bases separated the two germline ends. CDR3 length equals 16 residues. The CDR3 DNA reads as TGCGCCAGCCTACCTGGTGGCACACAGAACTCCTACGAGCAGTACTTC. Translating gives CASLPGGTQNSYEQYF.

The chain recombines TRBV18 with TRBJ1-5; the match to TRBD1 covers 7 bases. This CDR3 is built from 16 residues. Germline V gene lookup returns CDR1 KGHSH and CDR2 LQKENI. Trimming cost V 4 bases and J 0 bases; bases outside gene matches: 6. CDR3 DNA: TGTGCCAGCTCACTTGACAGGGCCTATAGCAATCAGCCCCAGCATTTT. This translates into CASSLDRAYSNQPQHF.

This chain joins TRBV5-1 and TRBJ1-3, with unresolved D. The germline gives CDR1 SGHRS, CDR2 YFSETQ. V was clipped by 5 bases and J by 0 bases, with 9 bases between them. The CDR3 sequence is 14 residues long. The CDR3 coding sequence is TGCGCCAGCAGAAGCGGAGACTCTGGAAACACCATATATTTT. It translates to CASRSGDSGNTIYF.

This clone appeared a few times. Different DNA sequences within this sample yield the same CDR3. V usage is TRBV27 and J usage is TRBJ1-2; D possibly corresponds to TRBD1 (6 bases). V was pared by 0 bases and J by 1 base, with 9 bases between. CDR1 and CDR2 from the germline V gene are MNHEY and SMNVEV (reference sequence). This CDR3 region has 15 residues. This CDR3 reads CASSLSDSFNYGYTF. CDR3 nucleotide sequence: TGTGCCAGCAGTTTATCGGACAGCTTTAACTATGGCTACACCTTC.

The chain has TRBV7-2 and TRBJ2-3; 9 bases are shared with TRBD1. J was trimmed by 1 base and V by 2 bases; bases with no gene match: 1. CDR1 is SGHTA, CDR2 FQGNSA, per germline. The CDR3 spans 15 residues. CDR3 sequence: CASSLRTGGTDTQYF. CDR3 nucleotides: TGTGCCAGCAGCTTAAGGACAGGGGGCACAGATACGCAGTATTTT.

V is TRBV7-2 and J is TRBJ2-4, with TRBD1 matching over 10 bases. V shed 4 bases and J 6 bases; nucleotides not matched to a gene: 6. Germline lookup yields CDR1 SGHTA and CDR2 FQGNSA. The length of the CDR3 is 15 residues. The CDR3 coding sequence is TGTGCCAGCAGCTCAACGACAGGGGGCGGAAACATTCAGTACTTC. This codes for CASSSTTGGGNIQYF.

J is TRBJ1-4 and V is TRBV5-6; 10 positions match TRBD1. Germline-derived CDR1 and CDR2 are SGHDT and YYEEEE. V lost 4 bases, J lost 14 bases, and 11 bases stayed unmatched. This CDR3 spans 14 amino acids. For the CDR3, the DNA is TGTGCCAGCAGCCGACGGGACAGGGGCGTCCGGCTGTTTTTT. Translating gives CASSRRDRGVRLFF.

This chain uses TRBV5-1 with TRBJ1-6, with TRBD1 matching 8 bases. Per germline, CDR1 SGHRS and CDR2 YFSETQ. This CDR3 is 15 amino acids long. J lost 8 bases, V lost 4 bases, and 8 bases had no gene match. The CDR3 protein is CASSVSGGRDSPLHF. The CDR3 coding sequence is TGCGCCAGCAGCGTATCAGGGGGCCGGGATTCACCCCTCCACTTT.

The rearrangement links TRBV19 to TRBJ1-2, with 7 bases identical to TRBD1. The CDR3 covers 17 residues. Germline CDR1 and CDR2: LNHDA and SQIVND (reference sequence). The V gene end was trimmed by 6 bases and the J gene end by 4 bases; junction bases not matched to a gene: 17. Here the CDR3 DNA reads TGTGCCAGTAGCGACCGGACAGGTTGGTCCCTCTTCTATGGCTACACCTTC. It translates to CASSDRTGWSLFYGYTF.

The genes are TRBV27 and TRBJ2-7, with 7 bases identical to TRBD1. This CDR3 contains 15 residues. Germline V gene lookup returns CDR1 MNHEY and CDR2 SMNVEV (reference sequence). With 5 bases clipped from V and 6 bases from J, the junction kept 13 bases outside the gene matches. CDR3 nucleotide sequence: TGTGCCAGCAGTCCCCGACAGGGTAAAACCTCCGAGCAGTACTTC. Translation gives CASSPRQGKTSEQYF.

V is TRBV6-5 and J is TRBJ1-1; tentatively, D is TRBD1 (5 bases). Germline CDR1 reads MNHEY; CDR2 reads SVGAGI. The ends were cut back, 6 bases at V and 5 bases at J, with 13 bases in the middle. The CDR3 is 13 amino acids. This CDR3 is CASSPDRGTEAFF. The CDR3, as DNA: TGTGCCAGCAGCCCCGACCGGGGGACTGAAGCTTTCTTT.

The CDR3 is CASRGTSGAANYGYTF. The CDR3 DNA reads TGTGCCAGCAGGGGAACGTCAGGGGCGGCTAACTATGGCTACACCTTC. The chain recombines TRBV28 with TRBJ1-2, with D perhaps TRBD1 (6 bases). There are 16 residues in the CDR3. The ends were cut back, 6 bases at V and 0 bases at J, with 17 bases in the middle. CDR1 is MDHEN, CDR2 SYDVKM, per germline.

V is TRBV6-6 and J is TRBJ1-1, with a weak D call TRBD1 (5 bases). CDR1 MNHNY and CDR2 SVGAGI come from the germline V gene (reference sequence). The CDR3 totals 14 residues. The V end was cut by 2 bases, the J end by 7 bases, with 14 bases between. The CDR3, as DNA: TGTGCCAGCAGTTACCCAGGGCAGTCGTTTGAAGCTTTCTTT. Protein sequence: CASSYPGQSFEAFF.

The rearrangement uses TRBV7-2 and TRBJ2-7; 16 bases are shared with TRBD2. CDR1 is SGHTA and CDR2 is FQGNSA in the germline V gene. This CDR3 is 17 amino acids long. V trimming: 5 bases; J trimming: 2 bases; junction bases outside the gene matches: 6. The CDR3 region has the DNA TGTGCCAGCAGCGTCTCCGGGACTAGCGGGGGGGCCTACGAGCAGTACTTC. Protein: CASSVSGTSGGAYEQYF. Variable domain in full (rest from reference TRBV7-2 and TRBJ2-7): GAGVSQSPSNKVTEKGKDVELRCDPISGHTALYWYRQSLGQGLEFLIYFQGNSAPDKSGLPSDRFSAERTGGSVSTLTIQRTQQEDSAVYLCASSVSGTSGGAYEQYFGPGTRLTVT.

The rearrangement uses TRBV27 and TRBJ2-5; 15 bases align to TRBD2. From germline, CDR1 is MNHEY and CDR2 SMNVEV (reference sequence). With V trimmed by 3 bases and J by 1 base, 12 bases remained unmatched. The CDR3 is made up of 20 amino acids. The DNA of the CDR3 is TGTGCCAGCAGTTTCTACTATCCCGGACTAGCGGGAGGGACCCAAGAGACCCAGTACTTC. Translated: CASSFYYPGLAGGTQETQYF.

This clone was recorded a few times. Written as DNA, the CDR3 is TGTGCCAGCAGCTCCACAGGATCAGAGACCCAGTACTTC. Its translation: CASSSTGSETQYF. This chain uses TRBV5-5 with TRBJ2-5; D is possibly TRBD1 (5 bases). This CDR3 spans 13 amino acids. Trimming cost V 3 bases and J 4 bases, with 10 bases left between them. CDR1 and CDR2 (germline): SGHKS, YYEKEE (reference sequence).

CDR3 amino acids: CASSPPRDDIVYEQFF. CDR3 in DNA: TGTGCCAGCTCACCCCCCAGGGATGATATCGTGTATGAGCAGTTCTTC. This chain uses TRBV18 with TRBJ2-1; possibly TRBD1 for D (5 bases). Germline-derived CDR1 and CDR2 are KGHSH and LQKENI. The length of the CDR3 is 16 residues. The V and J ends lost 3 bases and 8 bases respectively, with 20 bases between them.

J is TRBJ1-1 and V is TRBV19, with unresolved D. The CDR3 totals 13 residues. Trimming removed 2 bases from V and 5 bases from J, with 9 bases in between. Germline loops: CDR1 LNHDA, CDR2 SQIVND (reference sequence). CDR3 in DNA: TGTGCCAGTAGTATAAGTCGAGAAACTGAAGCTTTCTTT. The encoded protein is CASSISRETEAFF.

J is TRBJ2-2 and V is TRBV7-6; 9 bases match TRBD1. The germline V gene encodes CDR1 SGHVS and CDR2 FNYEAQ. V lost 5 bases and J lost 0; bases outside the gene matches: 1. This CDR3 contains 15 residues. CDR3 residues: CASSRQGANTGELFF. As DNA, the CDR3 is TGTGCCAGCAGCCGACAGGGGGCGAACACCGGGGAGCTGTTTTTT.

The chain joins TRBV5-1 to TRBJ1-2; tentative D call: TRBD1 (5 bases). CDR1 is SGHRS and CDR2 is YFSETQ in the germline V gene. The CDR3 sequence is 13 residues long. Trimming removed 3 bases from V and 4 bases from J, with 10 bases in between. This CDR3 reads CASSYDSIYGYTF. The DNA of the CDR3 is TGCGCCAGCAGCTACGACAGTATCTATGGCTACACCTTC.

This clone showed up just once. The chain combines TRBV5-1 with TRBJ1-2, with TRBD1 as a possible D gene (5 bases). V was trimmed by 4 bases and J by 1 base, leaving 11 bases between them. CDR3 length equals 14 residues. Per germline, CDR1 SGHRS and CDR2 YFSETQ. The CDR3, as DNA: TGCGCCAGCAGCCCCACGGGGGATAACTATGGCTACACCTTC. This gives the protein CASSPTGDNYGYTF.

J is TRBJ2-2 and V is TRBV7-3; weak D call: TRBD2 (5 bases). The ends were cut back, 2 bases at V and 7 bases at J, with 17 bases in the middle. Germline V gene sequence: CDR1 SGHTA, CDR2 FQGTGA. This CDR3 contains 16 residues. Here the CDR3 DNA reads TGTGCCAGCAGCTTATTCCAGCGTCCTGGACTCGGGGAGCTGTTTTTT. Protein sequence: CASSLFQRPGLGELFF.

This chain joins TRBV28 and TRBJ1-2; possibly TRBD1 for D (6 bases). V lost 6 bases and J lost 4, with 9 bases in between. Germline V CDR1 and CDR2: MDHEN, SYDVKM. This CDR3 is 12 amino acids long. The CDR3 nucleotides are TGTGCCAGCAGCAGGGGCGCCTATGGCTACACCTTC. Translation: CASSRGAYGYTF.

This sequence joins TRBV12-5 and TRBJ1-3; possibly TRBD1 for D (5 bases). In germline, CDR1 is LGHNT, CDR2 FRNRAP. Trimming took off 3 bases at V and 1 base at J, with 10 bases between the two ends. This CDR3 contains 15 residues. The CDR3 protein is CASGFGGFSGNTIYF. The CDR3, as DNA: TGTGCTAGTGGTTTCGGGGGTTTTTCTGGAAACACCATATATTTT.